Listed here is a single T cell receptor (beta chain). The target antigen is unknown. In germline, CDR1 is LGHDT, CDR2 YNNKEL (reference sequence). The CDR3 has 14 amino acids. V was clipped by 0 bases and J by 6 bases, with 8 bases between them. The data derive from a study of T cell responses to AZD1222 COVID-19 vaccine. About the research overall: Researchers grouped second doses given at about 4 or about 12 weeks into one pool. Study-wide results and limits: Dominant at 160-218 and 743-854, vaccine-associated CD4 TCRs also spanned spike.

Sequencing used immunoSEQ multiplex PCR; TCRdb keeps in-frame clones, though not all of them. The sample contains about 100,000 clones, approximately 86% of which appear only once. The specimen was peripheral blood, collected on day 0 of AZD1222 vaccination. This TCR came from an adult in good health. The V and J genes are TRBV3-1 (or the pseudogene TRBV3-2) and TRBJ2-2; no reliable D call. This chain's CDR3 is CASSQDAVAGELFF. The CDR3 bases are TGTGCCAGCAGCCAAGATGCGGTGGCCGGGGAGCTGTTTTTT.